This T cell receptor beta chain was obtained from a study of blood T cell repertoires in COVID-19. The CDR3 loop spans 19 amino acids. Losses at the gene ends were 5 bases for V and 3 bases for J; bases not matched to a gene: 15. Per germline, CDR1 SEHNR and CDR2 FQNEAQ (reference sequence). Source study methods: Reference gene primer amplification yielded estimated nucleated cell counts. Here immunoSEQ multiplex PCR was the method, and the copy in TCRdb shows in-frame clones only, minus some. The DNA was the basis for D and trimming; V, J and clone size are from that table. The table has 55,000 to 80,000 clones, roughly 89% seen once.

This clonotype originated in a human donor in a cohort sampled during active COVID-19. The source material was peripheral blood. The rearrangement joins TRBV7-9 to TRBJ2-2, with 10 bases matching TRBD2. The CDR3 bases are TGTGCCAGCAGCCCCACCCCTAGCGGGGGACCCCCTTACACCGGGGAGCTGTTTTTT. Amino acid sequence: CASSPTPSGGPPYTGELFF.